One sample yielded the 31 T cell receptor beta chains listed below, sequenced in a study of cytomegalovirus exposure and HLA in healthy donors. PCR amplification relied on 60 Vbeta primers (plus 13 Jbeta primers). Data came from immunoSEQ multiplex PCR; TCRdb stores just in-frame clones and leaves some out. The table includes some 90,000 clones, around 84% detected once. Specimen: PBMCs. Every receptor here comes from a middle-aged woman in good health and CMV-seronegative.

This clone showed up just once. This rearrangement joins TRBV23-1 to TRBJ1-5; no clear D. TRBV23-1 is recorded as an ORF, its role being uncertain. Trimming took 5 bases from V and 3 from J, leaving 14 bases between them. This CDR3 has 15 amino acids. CDR3 DNA: TGCGCCAGCAGTTGTTCGGAGGTCAACAATCAGCCCCAGCATTTT. This codes for CASSCSEVNNQPQHF.

V and J are TRBV5-4 and TRBJ1-2; the D gene is possibly TRBD1 (6 bases). The germline gives CDR1 SGHNT, CDR2 YYREEE (reference sequence). V was trimmed by 4 bases and J by 4 bases, leaving 20 bases between them. The CDR3 covers 16 residues. The CDR3 loop is CASSPNLRQVGYGYTF. The DNA of the CDR3 is TGTGCCAGCAGCCCCAACCTCAGACAGGTTGGCTATGGCTACACCTTC. The full variable domain, its missing parts supplied by reference TRBV5-4 and TRBJ1-2, is ETGVTQSPTHLIKTRGQQVTLRCSSQSGHNTVSWYQQALGQGPQFIFQYYREEENGRGNFPPRFSGLQFPNYSSELNVNALELDDSALYLCASSPNLRQVGYGYTFGSGTRLTVV.

The chain uses TRBV9 and TRBJ2-3; 8 bases align to TRBD1. V dropped 3 bases and J dropped 2; count of bases not matched to a gene: 8. This CDR3 has 16 amino acids. Germline V lookup: CDR1 SGDLS, CDR2 YYNGEE. CDR3 nucleotide sequence: TGTGCCAGCAGCGAGCGGACAGGGACCTTCACAGATACGCAGTATTTT. Protein sequence: CASSERTGTFTDTQYF.

This sequence joins TRBV5-5 and TRBJ2-2; 8 nucleotides agree with TRBD1. Germline assignment: CDR1 SGHKS and CDR2 YYEKEE (reference sequence). Trimming removed 0 bases from V and 1 base from J; junction bases left unmatched: 8. The CDR3 runs to 18 residues. The CDR3 sequence is CASSLAPGQALNTGELFF. The CDR3 nucleotides are TGTGCCAGCAGCTTGGCTCCGGGACAGGCCCTGAACACCGGGGAGCTGTTTTTT.

This chain uses TRBV2 with TRBJ1-2; no definite D call. Trimming cost V 2 bases and J 4 bases, with 11 bases left between them. Per germline, CDR1 SNHLY and CDR2 FYNNEI. The length of the CDR3 is 14 residues. This CDR3 is CASSELRTAYGYTF. DNA for the CDR3: TGTGCCAGCAGTGAACTTAGAACAGCCTATGGCTACACCTTC. Complete variable domain (other parts from reference TRBV2 and TRBJ1-2): EPEVTQTPSHQVTQMGQEVILRCVPISNHLYFYWYRQILGQKVEFLVSFYNNEISEKSEIFDDQFSVERPDGSNFTLKIRSTKLEDSAMYFCASSELRTAYGYTFGSGTRLTVV.

This clone was seen more than once but under ten times. The rearrangement links TRBV28 to TRBJ1-5; TRBD1 agrees at 7 bases. V lost 5 bases, J lost 7 bases, and 5 bases stayed unmatched. The CDR3 loop spans 13 amino acids. CDR1 MDHEN and CDR2 SYDVKM come from the germline V gene. The CDR3 DNA is TGTGCCAGCAGTCCGACAGGGTACCAGCCCCAGCATTTT. Its translation: CASSPTGYQPQHF.

The chain is built from TRBV7-9 and TRBJ2-7, with TRBD2 matching over 13 bases. The CDR3 length is 15 residues. V lost 4 bases and J lost 6; bases outside the gene matches: 6. From germline, CDR1 is SEHNR and CDR2 FQNEAQ (reference sequence). CDR3 sequence reads: CASSYGTSGTVEQYF. In nucleotides, the CDR3 is TGTGCCAGCAGCTACGGGACTAGCGGGACGGTCGAGCAGTACTTC.

This clone was found a few times. The rearrangement uses TRBV5-1 and TRBJ1-1, with TRBD1 identical over 9 bases. V gave up 1 base and J gave up 5 bases; unmatched junction bases: 6. Germline lookup yields CDR1 SGHRS and CDR2 YFSETQ. This CDR3 contains 15 residues. DNA for the CDR3: TGCGCCAGCAGCTTGCCGGGACAGGGAGGGACTGAAGCTTTCTTT. Its translation is CASSLPGQGGTEAFF.

The V gene is TRBV30, the J gene TRBJ2-3; no firm D call. The CDR3 contains 15 residues. The germline V gene has CDR1 GTSNPN and CDR2 SVGIG (reference sequence). Trimming removed 4 bases at V and 2 bases at J, with 16 bases between. The CDR3 DNA reads TGTGCCTGGACACCTTCTACAGATAACACAGATACGCAGTATTTT. Its translation is CAWTPSTDNTDTQYF.

The chain is built from TRBV30 and TRBJ2-1, with 11 nucleotides matching TRBD2. Germline lookup yields CDR1 GTSNPN and CDR2 SVGIG (reference sequence). V lost 3 bases to trimming and J lost 9 bases; unmatched junction nucleotides: 10. The CDR3 length is 15 residues. CDR3 DNA sequence: TGTGCCTGGAGATCAAGATTAGCGGGAGGGGGTGAGCAGTTCTTC. The encoded protein is CAWRSRLAGGGEQFF.

The DNA of the CDR3 is TGTGCCAGCAGCCAAGATCGGACAGCCTACAATCAGCCCCAGCATTTT. Amino acid sequence: CASSQDRTAYNQPQHF. V usage is TRBV7-9 and J usage is TRBJ1-5; D is possibly TRBD1 (6 bases). Trimming removed 5 bases at V and 3 bases at J, with 17 bases between. Germline V gene sequence: CDR1 SEHNR, CDR2 FQNEAQ (reference sequence). The CDR3 spans 16 residues.

V and J are TRBV29-1 and TRBJ2-1, with D possibly TRBD2 on 6 matching bases. The V end lost 4 bases, the J end lost 6 bases, and 16 bases lay between the germline ends. Germline CDR1 and CDR2: SQVTM and ANQGSEA. The CDR3 sequence is 14 residues long. CDR3 sequence (DNA): TGCAGCGTTGGGGGGGAGACTAGTACCAATGAGCAGTTCTTC. Residues: CSVGGETSTNEQFF.

CDR3 nucleotide sequence: TGCGCCAGCAGCGCAGGGGAAGGTAGCAATCAGCCCCAGCATTTT. It is translated as CASSAGEGSNQPQHF. The chain employs TRBV5-1 and TRBJ1-5; TRBD1 might be the D (6 bases). This CDR3 has 15 residues. Per germline, CDR1 SGHRS and CDR2 YFSETQ. Trimming removed 4 bases from V and 0 bases from J, with 11 bases in between.

J is TRBJ2-1 and V is TRBV9; D unclear. Trimming pared 3 bases from V and 3 bases from J, leaving 13 bases between. The germline CDR1 and CDR2 sequences are SGDLS and YYNGEE. The CDR3 contains 15 residues. The CDR3 reads CASSDSPRSYNEQFF. CDR3 coding DNA: TGTGCCAGCAGCGACTCCCCGCGGAGCTACAATGAGCAGTTCTTC. Full variable domain (outside the CDR3, taken from reference TRBV9 and TRBJ2-1): DSGVTQTPKHLITATGQRVTLRCSPRSGDLSVYWYQQSLDQGLQFLIQYYNGEERAKGNILERFSAQQFPDLHSELNLSSLELGDSALYFCASSDSPRSYNEQFFGPGTRLTVL.

The rearrangement links TRBV5-4 to TRBJ2-7; a weak D match, TRBD1 (5 bases). V gave up 3 bases and J gave up 6 bases, with 7 bases separating them. The CDR3 has 11 residues. Germline CDR1 is SGHNT and CDR2 is YYREEE (reference sequence). In nucleotides, the CDR3 is TGTGCCAGCAGCTCAGGGCGCGAGCAGTACTTC. Translated, it gives CASSSGREQYF.

This chain uses TRBV5-1 with TRBJ2-7; TRBD2 aligns across 7 bases. Germline lookup yields CDR1 SGHRS and CDR2 YFSETQ. This CDR3 contains 17 residues. The V gene end was trimmed by 3 bases and the J gene end by 0 bases; junction bases not matched to a gene: 12. CDR3 nucleotide sequence: TGCGCCAGCAGCTACAACGTACTAGCGCAGAGCTCCTACGAGCAGTACTTC. Translation gives CASSYNVLAQSSYEQYF. The complete variable domain, with remaining parts taken from reference TRBV5-1 and TRBJ2-7, reads KAGVTQTPRYLIKTRGQQVTLSCSPISGHRSVSWYQQTPGQGLQFLFEYFSETQRNKGNFPGRFSGRQFSNSRSEMNVSTLELGDSALYLCASSYNVLAQSSYEQYFGPGTRLTVT.

This clone occurred once. The genes are TRBV28 and TRBJ1-1; the D gene is possibly TRBD1 (5 bases). CDR3 length: 14 amino acids. Germline CDR1 MDHEN, CDR2 SYDVKM. The V gene lost 8 bases and the J gene lost 1 base, with 14 bases spanning the gap. DNA of the CDR3: TGTGCCAGCCTTGGGGCCCCGCCGAACACTGAAGCTTTCTTT. It is translated as CASLGAPPNTEAFF.

The chain joins TRBV25-1 to TRBJ2-1; D might be TRBD1 (6 bases). This CDR3 has 15 residues. Per the germline V gene, CDR1 is MGHDK and CDR2 is SYGVNS. Deletions cut 8 bases from V and 7 bases from J, with 21 bases between. The CDR3 nucleotides read TGTGCCAGCGCCCGGACAGCCACTAGAGCGAATGAGCAGTTCTTC. This gives the protein CASARTATRANEQFF.

The V call is TRBV11-3, the J call TRBJ1-1; weak D call: TRBD1 (5 bases). CDR1 and CDR2 from the germline V gene are SGHNT and YENEEA. The CDR3 is 13 amino acids. The V end was cut by 5 bases, the J end by 2 bases, with 9 bases between. This CDR3 reads CASSPGGNTEAFF. CDR3 coding DNA: TGTGCCAGCAGCCCGGGGGGAAACACTGAAGCTTTCTTT.

J is TRBJ1-1 and V is TRBV28; TRBD1 might be the D (6 bases). Germline V gene lookup returns CDR1 MDHEN and CDR2 SYDVKM. Trimming left V 5 bases short and J 1 base short, with 17 bases between. The CDR3 totals 16 residues. CDR3 in amino acids: CASSPLRGARNTEAFF. The CDR3 DNA follows: TGTGCCAGCAGTCCCCTCCGGGGGGCGAGGAACACTGAAGCTTTCTTT.

In this sample, this clone turned up once. The V gene is TRBV21-1, the J gene TRBJ1-1. TRBV21-1 is termed a pseudogene. The CDR3 runs 16 residues. CDR3 nucleotide sequence: TGTGCCAGCAGCAAACCGAGCGGCGGGCTGAACACTGAAGCTTTCTTT. It yields the protein CASSKPSGGLNTEAFF.

This clone appeared a few times. The J gene is TRBJ1-2, the V gene TRBV30, with D unclear. CDR3 length: 11 amino acids. Germline CDR1 is GTSNPN and CDR2 is SVGIG (reference sequence). Trimming took off 3 bases at V and 6 bases at J, with 8 bases between the two ends. This CDR3 reads CAWRGRDGYTF. DNA for the CDR3: TGTGCCTGGAGAGGGAGAGATGGCTACACCTTC.

The CDR3 region is CASSQEKGPDQPQHF. The CDR3 nucleotides are TGCGCCAGCAGCCAAGAGAAGGGGCCGGATCAGCCCCAGCATTTT. The chain couples TRBV4-3 to TRBJ1-5, with TRBD1 as a possible D gene (5 bases). The CDR3 has 15 residues. CDR1 and CDR2 (germline): LGHNA, YSLEER. V shed 0 bases and J shed 5 bases, with 11 bases lying between them.

The chain carries TRBV19 and TRBJ2-7; TRBD2 aligns across 7 bases. V trimming: 5 bases; J trimming: 7 bases; junction bases outside the gene matches: 5. This CDR3 is built from 12 residues. CDR1 and CDR2 (germline): LNHDA, SQIVND (reference sequence). CDR3 coding DNA: TGTGCCAGTAGTTCCCCCGGGGGGGAGCAGTACTTC. Residues: CASSSPGGEQYF.

The rearrangement links TRBV27 to TRBJ2-1; a possible D gene is TRBD2 (6 bases). The CDR3 length is 16 residues. Germline CDR1 and CDR2: MNHEY and SMNVEV (reference sequence). The V end lost 0 bases, the J end lost 5 bases, and 14 bases lay between the germline ends. In DNA, the CDR3 is TGTGCCAGCAGTTTATCTGCGGGGACCCTCCACAATGAGCAGTTCTTC. It encodes CASSLSAGTLHNEQFF.

The rearrangement uses TRBV7-9 and TRBJ2-4; D is possibly TRBD2 (6 bases). The CDR3 contains 17 residues. Per germline, CDR1 SEHNR and CDR2 FQNEAQ (reference sequence). Trimming shortened V by 1 base and J by 2 bases, and 15 bases separated the two germline ends. Written as DNA, the CDR3 is TGTGCCAGCAGCTTAGAAGGAGGGAAGGGGTCCAAAAACATTCAGTACTTC. Translating gives CASSLEGGKGSKNIQYF.

V is TRBV19 and J is TRBJ1-2; 10 bases line up with TRBD1. Germline assignment: CDR1 LNHDA and CDR2 SQIVND (reference sequence). This CDR3 is built from 16 residues. With 3 bases clipped from V and 2 bases from J, the junction kept 6 bases outside the gene matches. This CDR3 reads CASSIRDRGPNYGYTF. DNA of the CDR3: TGTGCCAGTAGTATTAGAGACAGGGGGCCGAACTATGGCTACACCTTC.

The chain joins TRBV7-3 to TRBJ2-1, with TRBD1 matching 9 bases. Germline CDR1 SGHTA, CDR2 FQGTGA. This CDR3 has 16 residues. J was trimmed by 6 bases and V by 5 bases; bases with no gene match: 11. Here the CDR3 reads CASSIQPGQGANEQFF. CDR3 coding DNA: TGTGCCAGCAGCATACAACCGGGACAGGGTGCCAATGAGCAGTTCTTC.

V gene TRBV28 combines with J gene TRBJ1-1; D may be TRBD1 (6 bases). There are 16 residues in the CDR3. Germline assignment: CDR1 MDHEN and CDR2 SYDVKM. The germline V and J ends were trimmed by 4 bases and 4 bases, with 19 bases remaining between them. DNA for the CDR3: TGTGCCAGCAGTTATACAGGGAGGGGATTTGGCACTGAAGCTTTCTTT. Translation gives CASSYTGRGFGTEAFF.

The rearrangement links TRBV5-4 to TRBJ2-2; weak D call: TRBD2 (5 bases). Germline values: CDR1 SGHNT, CDR2 YYREEE (reference sequence). Deletions cut 0 bases from V and 1 base from J, with 7 bases between. The CDR3 is 15 amino acids. The CDR3 DNA is TGTGCCAGCAGCTTGGCCGGACTGAACACCGGGGAGCTGTTTTTT. This sequence encodes CASSLAGLNTGELFF.

The V and J genes are TRBV5-4 and TRBJ2-5, with D unresolved. The germline V gene has CDR1 SGHNT and CDR2 YYREEE (reference sequence). The CDR3 has 12 amino acids. The V end was cut by 0 bases, the J end by 5 bases, with 5 bases between. The CDR3, as DNA: TGTGCCAGCAGCTTGGGCCGGGAGACCCAGTACTTC. Its translation is CASSLGRETQYF.